This TCR beta chain originates from a study of shared clonotypes between healthy human individuals (TCRdb year 2020). Some background on the complete study: Three men and two women, aged 18 to 49 years, made up the cohort. For each donor, three plates each were used for CD4 naive and CD4 memory, two plates were used for CD8 naive, and one plate was used for CD8 memory. The study deeply sequenced blood TCR repertoires of about 5 healthy adults to estimate repertoire size and the extent of clonotype sharing between individuals. Libraries were prepared and TCR repertoires were sequenced by different laboratories using diverse techniques, in order to increase sequencing depth and limit assay-specific biases. Per donor, leukapheresis produced somewhere between about 0.9 and 9 billion PBMCs.

Using the deep immunoSEQ assay, TCR CDR3 regions were amplified from genomic DNA by multiplex PCR. Extracted genomic DNA from each cell subset was distributed evenly across all wells of several immunoSEQ 96-well plates, and each plate was treated as a replicate. For sorted subsets, about 0.2 ug genomic DNA, equal to some 28,000 T cell genomes, was loaded into each replicate PCR. The purified libraries were quantified using a Qubit 3.0 fluorometer, sized with a Bioanalyzer 2100, and then quantified again using the KAPA Library Quantification kit. Each immunoSEQ 96-well plate was sequenced on its own single-read 150-cycle Illumina NextSeq 550 flow cell. The paper's data handling went like this. Because only junctional sequences without quality scores were contained in the immunoSEQ output, filtering matching that applied to full-length reads could not be performed. Sequences were annotated with PyIR, a Python wrapper for IgBLAST v1.9, using IMGT germline references to assign V/J genes and CDR3. Any read was removed if the V/J assignment was weak (E-value above 1e-6), the CDR3 was missing, or the read contained stop codons, out-of-frame junctions, or ambiguous translated residues. V3J clonotypes were defined by identical inferred V gene, J gene, and CDR3 amino acid sequence. The percentage overlap between two repertoires was calculated by dividing the number of shared unique clonotypes by the size of the smaller repertoire. Three approaches were used to assess repertoire richness: RTK rarefaction, the Chao1 estimator, and Recon v2.1 estimates of unobserved clonotypes. Generation probabilities for all TCRbeta clonotypes obtained by the gDNA method from a handful of donors were computed using OLGA. TCRdb provides this immuneACCESS table in a form limited to in-frame rearrangements. Some clones are lacking; in checked studies, under half of them reflect an unresolved V gene, and why the rest are absent is not known. Clonal size and the V and J genes are those of that table, whereas D and trimming came from the DNA. The sample profile shows approximately 2.5 million clones; approximately 93% of them were found once. The ten largest make up roughly 0.36% of the sample.

Donors were healthy HIV-negative adults with no recently reported acute infections or vaccinations. Every donor was a Caucasian adult residing in Nashville, Tennessee, USA. CD4+ T cells were enriched by magnetic negative selection, after which naive cells were positively selected on CD45RA and the negative fraction was taken as the memory subset. Blood was obtained by leukapheresis, after which PBMCs were separated by Ficoll-Histopaque density gradient centrifugation and cryopreserved in liquid nitrogen vapor phase. Analytical flow cytometry was used to check the purity and quantity of every magnetically sorted T cell population. Genomic DNA was isolated from each sorted fraction and quantified by UV absorbance on a Nanodrop 2000c. Regarding this clone: Its antigen is not yet known. Nothing much larger sits one base from this clone, and base qualities are not available.

Study-wide findings and limitations: Sharing across a few donors was observed for approximately 5% of naive CD4, over 3% of naive CD8, 2% to 2.5% of memory CD4, and roughly 0.4% of memory CD8 clonotypes. Pairwise subsampling led to the expectation that sequencing depth would affect the degree of clonotype sharing among donors. Estimated clonotype richness was generally larger for naive than for memory subsets. Sampling was restricted to blood, and TCR repertoires in tissues likely differ from the TCR repertoires found in blood. Clonotypes shared by all four sorted-subset donors showed higher generation probabilities than non-shared clonotypes. The small number of donors limited the genetic and exposure-history diversity represented. Incomplete sequencing was indicated by rarefaction of sorted-subset datasets, despite the large sequencing depth.

CDR1 and CDR2, looked up from the germline V gene, are SGHTA and FQGNSA. A distance of 10 bases separates the germline ends of V and J, which lose 3 bases and 10 bases respectively. The CDR3 has 12 amino acids, counting the end cysteine and phenylalanine. CDR3 DNA only is kept here, 36 bases in frame from base 1. This clonotype was obtained from a man in his late teens or twenties in good health. Some clones in this sample may be carry-over from other donors' samples. Sequences were obtained from naive CD4+ T cells from PBMCs. The cell subset or site label, read with the paper, signifies: CD45RA+ positively selected. The V and J segments used are TRBV7-2 and TRBJ2-1, with an unclear D gene assignment. The CDR3 reads as follows: CASSFSWAEQFF. The DNA sequence is TGTGCCAGCAGCTTTTCTTGGGCCGAGCAGTTCTTC. Reference TRBV7-2 and TRBJ2-1 genes cover what lies past the CDR3, so the full variable domain is GAGVSQSPSNKVTEKGKDVELRCDPISGHTALYWYRQSLGQGLEFLIYFQGNSAPDKSGLPSDRFSAERTGGSVSTLTIQRTQQEDSAVYLCASSFSWAEQFFGPGTRLTVL.